This T cell receptor (beta chain) was obtained from a study of patients and donors after allogeneic stem cell transplantation. One entry per CDR3 protein results from TCRdb running MiXCR on the RT-PCR reads. The repertoire includes 100,000 to 130,000 distinct CDR3 sequences, 35% of them detected once, and roughly 27% sits in the top ten. There are a few counts of this clonotype. Sample: blood, either unsorted or a sorted T cell fraction (not recorded which). The sequence derives from a human donor who was either an allogeneic HSCT recipient or a stem cell or donor lymphocyte infusion donor (not recorded which). It is not recorded whose cells these are; they may come from a transplant donor.

The CDR3 here is CASTYLTGNSNQPQHF. In DNA, the CDR3 is TGTGCCAGCACCTACTTAACAGGGAATAGCAATCAGCCCCAGCATTTT. The V call is TRBV12-3 or TRBV12-4, the J call TRBJ1-5, with D perhaps TRBD1 (6 bases). The CDR3 is 16 residues long. V lost 7 bases to trimming and J lost 0 bases, with 16 bases between them.